This TCR beta chain was recorded in a study of cytomegalovirus exposure and HLA in healthy donors. Germline V gives CDR1 MDHEN, CDR2 SYDVKM. This CDR3 spans 16 amino acids. Germline trimming cut 6 bases from V and 6 bases from J; bases unmatched to any gene: 14. PCR involved 60 Vbeta and 13 Jbeta primers. Generated by immunoSEQ multiplex PCR, the TCRdb table keeps only in-frame clones and is missing some. The sample lists under 110,000 clones, roughly 70% occurring once. Worth noting for this clone: The antigen is unknown.

Study findings and constraints: Several of the most significant clusters were apparently associated with common viral pathogens in a later analysis.

The TCR comes from a male donor in good health and CMV-seropositive. The chain joins TRBV28 to TRBJ1-1; 9 bases agree with TRBD1. Sequencing used PBMCs. The CDR3 nucleotides read TGTGCCAGCAGCCTGCCGGGACAGGGAGGATTCGCTGAAGCTTTCTTT. Protein: CASSLPGQGGFAEAFF.